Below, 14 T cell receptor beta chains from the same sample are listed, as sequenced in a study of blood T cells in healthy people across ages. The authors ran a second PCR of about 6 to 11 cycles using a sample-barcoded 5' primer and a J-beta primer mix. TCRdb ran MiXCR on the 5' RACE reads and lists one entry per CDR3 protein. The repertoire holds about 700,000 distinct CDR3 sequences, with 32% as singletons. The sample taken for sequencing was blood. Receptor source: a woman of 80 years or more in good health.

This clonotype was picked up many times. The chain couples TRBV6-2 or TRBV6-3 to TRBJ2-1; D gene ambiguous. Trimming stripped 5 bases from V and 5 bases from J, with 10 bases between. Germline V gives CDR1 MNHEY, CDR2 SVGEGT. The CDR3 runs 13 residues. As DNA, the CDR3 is TGTGCCAGCAGTCGTGACTTGAACAATGAGCAGTTCTTC. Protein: CASSRDLNNEQFF.

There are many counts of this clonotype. CDR3 sequence reads: CASSHGDRTLYNEQFF. CDR3 coding DNA: TGTGCCAGCAGCCACGGGGACAGGACCCTTTACAATGAGCAGTTCTTC. The V call is TRBV12-3 or TRBV12-4, the J call TRBJ2-1, with 8 bases lining up with TRBD1. Trimming at V came to 6 bases and at J to 4 bases, leaving 11 bases not matched to a gene. There are 16 residues in the CDR3.

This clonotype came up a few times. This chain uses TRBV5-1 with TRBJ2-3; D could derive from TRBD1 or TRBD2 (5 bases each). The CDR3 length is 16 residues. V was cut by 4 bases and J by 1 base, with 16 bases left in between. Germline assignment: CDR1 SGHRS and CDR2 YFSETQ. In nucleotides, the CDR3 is TGCGCCAGCAGCCGCTCCGGGACCACTCGCACAGATACGCAGTATTTT. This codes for CASSRSGTTRTDTQYF.

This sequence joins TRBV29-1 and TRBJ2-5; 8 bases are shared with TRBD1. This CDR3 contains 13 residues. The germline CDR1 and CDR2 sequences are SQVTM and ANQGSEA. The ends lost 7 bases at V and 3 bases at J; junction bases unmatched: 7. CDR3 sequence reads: CSAAGTGKETQYF. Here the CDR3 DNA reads TGCAGCGCCGCTGGGACAGGCAAAGAGACCCAGTACTTC.

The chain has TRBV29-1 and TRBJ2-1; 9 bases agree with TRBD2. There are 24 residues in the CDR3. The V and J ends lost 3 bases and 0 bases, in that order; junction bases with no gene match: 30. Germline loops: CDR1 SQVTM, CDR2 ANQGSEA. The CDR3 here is CSVEMMEFRATVRLAAISYNEQFF. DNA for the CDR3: TGCAGCGTTGAGATGATGGAATTCCGAGCCACCGTCCGACTAGCGGCAATCTCCTACAATGAGCAGTTCTTC.

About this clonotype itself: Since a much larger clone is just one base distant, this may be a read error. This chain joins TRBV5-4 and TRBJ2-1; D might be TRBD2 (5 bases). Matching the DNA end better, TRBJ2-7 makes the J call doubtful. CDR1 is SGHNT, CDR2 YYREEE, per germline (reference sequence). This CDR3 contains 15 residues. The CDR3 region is CASSRVGSSYNEQYF. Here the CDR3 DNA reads TGTGCCAGCAGCCGTGTGGGGAGCTCCTACAATGAGCAGTACTTC.

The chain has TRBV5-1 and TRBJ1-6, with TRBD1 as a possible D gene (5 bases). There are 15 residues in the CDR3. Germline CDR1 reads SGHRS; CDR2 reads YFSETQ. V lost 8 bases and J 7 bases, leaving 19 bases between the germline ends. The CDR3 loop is CASCFGGTENSPLHF. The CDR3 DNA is TGCGCCAGTTGTTTTGGGGGGACGGAGAATTCACCCCTCCACTTT.

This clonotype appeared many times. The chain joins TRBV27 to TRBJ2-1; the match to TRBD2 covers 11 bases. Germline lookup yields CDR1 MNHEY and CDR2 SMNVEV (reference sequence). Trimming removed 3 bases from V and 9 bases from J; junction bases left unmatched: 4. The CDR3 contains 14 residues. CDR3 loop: CASSLVSGGGEQFF. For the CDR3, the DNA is TGTGCCAGCAGTTTGGTTAGCGGGGGGGGTGAGCAGTTCTTC.

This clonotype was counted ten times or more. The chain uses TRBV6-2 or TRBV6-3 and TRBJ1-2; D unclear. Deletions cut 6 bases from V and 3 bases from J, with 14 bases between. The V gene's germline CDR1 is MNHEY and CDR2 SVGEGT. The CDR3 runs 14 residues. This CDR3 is CASRIPGSYYGYTF. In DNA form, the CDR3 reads TGTGCCAGCAGGATACCCGGATCCTACTATGGCTACACCTTC.

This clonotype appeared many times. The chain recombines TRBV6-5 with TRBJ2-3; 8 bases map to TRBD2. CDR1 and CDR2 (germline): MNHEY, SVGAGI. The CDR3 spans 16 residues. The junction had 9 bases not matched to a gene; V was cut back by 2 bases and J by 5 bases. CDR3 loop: CASSYLSRGGRDTQYF. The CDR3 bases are TGTGCCAGCAGTTACCTCAGTCGGGGGGGCCGAGATACGCAGTATTTT.

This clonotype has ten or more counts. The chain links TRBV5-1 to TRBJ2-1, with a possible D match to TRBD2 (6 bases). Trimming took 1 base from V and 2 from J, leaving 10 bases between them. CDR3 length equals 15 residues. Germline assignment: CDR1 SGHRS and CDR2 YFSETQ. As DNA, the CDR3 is TGCGCCAGCAGCTTGCAGGGACTGGCCTACAATGAGCAGTTCTTC. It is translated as CASSLQGLAYNEQFF.

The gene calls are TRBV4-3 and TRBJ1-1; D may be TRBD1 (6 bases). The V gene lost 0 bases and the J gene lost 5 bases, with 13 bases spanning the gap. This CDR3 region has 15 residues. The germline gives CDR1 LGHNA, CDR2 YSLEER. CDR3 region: CASSQDRRGRTEAFF. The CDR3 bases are TGCGCCAGCAGCCAAGATCGACGGGGGCGAACTGAAGCTTTCTTT.

The CDR3 DNA sequence: TGTGCCAGCAGCCTTGGTACTGGGGCTGGGGCCAACGTCCTGACTTTC. Its protein is CASSLGTGAGANVLTF. This sequence joins TRBV5-5 and TRBJ2-6; D uncertain. Germline V gene sequence: CDR1 SGHKS, CDR2 YYEKEE (reference sequence). This CDR3 has 16 amino acids. With 4 bases removed from V and 2 bases from J, the gap between germline ends came to 13 bases.

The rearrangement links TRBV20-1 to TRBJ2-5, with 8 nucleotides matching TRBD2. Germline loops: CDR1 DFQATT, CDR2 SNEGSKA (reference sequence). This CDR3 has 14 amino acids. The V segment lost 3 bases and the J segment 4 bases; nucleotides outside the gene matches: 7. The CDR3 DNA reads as TGCAGTGCTAGTAGCGGGGAGGCGGGAGAGACCCAGTACTTC. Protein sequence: CSASSGEAGETQYF.